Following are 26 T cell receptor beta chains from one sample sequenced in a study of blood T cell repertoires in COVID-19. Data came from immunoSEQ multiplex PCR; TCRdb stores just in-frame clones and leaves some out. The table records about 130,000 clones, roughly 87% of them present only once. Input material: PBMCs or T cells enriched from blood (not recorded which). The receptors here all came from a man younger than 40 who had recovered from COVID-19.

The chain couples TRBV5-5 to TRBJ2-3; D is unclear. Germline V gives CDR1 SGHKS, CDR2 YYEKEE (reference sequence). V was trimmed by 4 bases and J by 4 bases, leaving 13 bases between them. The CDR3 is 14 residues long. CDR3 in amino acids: CASSVGSSPDTQYF. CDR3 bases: TGTGCCAGCAGCGTTGGTAGTTCTCCAGATACGCAGTATTTT.

The CDR3: CASSLVSGGNEQFF. The CDR3 DNA is TGTGCCAGCAGCTTAGTTAGCGGAGGGAATGAGCAGTTCTTC. The gene calls are TRBV11-2 and TRBJ2-1; possible D gene TRBD2, 6 bases. This CDR3 has 14 amino acids. V was trimmed by 1 base and J by 7 bases, leaving 11 bases between them. Germline V gives CDR1 SGHAT, CDR2 FQNNGV.

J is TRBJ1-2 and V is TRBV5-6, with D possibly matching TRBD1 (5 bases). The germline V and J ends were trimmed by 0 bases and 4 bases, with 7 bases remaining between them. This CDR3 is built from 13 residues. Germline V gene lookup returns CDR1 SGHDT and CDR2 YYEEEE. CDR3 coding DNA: TGTGCCAGCAGCTTGGCGCAGGGCTATGGCTACACCTTC. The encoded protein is CASSLAQGYGYTF.

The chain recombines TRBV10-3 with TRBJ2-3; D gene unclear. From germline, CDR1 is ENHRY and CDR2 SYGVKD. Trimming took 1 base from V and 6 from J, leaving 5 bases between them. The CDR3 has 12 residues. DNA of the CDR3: TGTGCCATCAGTGAGTTAGAGGATACGCAGTATTTT. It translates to CAISELEDTQYF.

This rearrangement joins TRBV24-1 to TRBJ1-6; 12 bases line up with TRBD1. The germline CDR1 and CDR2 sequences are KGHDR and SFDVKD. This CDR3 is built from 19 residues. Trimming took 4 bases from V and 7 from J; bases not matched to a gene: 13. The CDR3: CATSEQKGPGQGANSPLHF. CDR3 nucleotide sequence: TGTGCCACCAGTGAGCAGAAGGGGCCGGGACAGGGGGCAAATTCACCCCTCCACTTT.

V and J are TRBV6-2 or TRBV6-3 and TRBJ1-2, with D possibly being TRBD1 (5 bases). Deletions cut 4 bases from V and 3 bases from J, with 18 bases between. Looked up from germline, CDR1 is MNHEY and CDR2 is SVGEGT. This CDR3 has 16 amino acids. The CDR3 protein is CASSSRLGRRDYGYTF. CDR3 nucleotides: TGTGCCAGCAGTTCTCGTTTGGGGCGACGAGACTATGGCTACACCTTC.

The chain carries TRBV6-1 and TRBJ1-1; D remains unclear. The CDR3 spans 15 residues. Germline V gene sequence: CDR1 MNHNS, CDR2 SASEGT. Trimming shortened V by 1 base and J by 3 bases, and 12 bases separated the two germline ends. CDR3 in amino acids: CASSEDPRDYTEAFF. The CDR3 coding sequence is TGTGCCAGCAGTGAAGATCCGCGGGATTACACTGAAGCTTTCTTT.

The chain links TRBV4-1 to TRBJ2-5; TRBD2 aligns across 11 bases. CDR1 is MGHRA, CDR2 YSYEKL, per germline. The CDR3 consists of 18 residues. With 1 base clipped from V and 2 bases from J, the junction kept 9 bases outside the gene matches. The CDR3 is CASSQGSPGTSGQETQYF. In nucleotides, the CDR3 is TGCGCCAGCAGCCAAGGTTCACCCGGGACTAGCGGACAAGAGACCCAGTACTTC.

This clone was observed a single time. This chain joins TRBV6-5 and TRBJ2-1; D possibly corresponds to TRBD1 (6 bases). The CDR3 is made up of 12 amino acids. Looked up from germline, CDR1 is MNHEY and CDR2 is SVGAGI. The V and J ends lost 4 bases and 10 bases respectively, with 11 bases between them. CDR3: CASSFSQGEQFF. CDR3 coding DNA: TGTGCCAGCAGTTTCTCACAGGGAGAGCAGTTCTTC.

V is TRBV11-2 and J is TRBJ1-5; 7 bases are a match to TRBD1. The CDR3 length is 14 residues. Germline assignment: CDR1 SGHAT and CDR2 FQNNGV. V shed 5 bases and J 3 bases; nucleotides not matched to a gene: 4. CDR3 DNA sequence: TGTGCCAGCAGCGAGGGACAGTTCAATCAGCCCCAGCATTTT. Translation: CASSEGQFNQPQHF.

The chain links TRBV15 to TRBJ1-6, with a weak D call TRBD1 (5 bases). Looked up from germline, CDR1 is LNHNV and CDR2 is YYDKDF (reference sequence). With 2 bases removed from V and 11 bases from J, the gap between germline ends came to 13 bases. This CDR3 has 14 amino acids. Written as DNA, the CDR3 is TGTGCCACCAGCAGACGGGACTTTGGGACACCCCTCCACTTT. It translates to CATSRRDFGTPLHF.

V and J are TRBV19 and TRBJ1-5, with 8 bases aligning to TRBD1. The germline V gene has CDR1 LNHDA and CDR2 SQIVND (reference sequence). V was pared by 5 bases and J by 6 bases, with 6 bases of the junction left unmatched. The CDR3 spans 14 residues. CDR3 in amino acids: CASSAQGGGQPQHF. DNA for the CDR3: TGTGCCAGTAGTGCACAGGGGGGGGGTCAGCCCCAGCATTTT.

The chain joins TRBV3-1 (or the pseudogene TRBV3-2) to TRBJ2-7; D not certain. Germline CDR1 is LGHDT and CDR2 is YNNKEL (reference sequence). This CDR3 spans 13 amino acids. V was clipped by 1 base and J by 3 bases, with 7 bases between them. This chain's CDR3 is CASSQGQFYEQYV. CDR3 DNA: TGTGCCAGCAGCCAAGGGCAGTTCTACGAGCAGTACGTC.

The DNA for the CDR3 is TGTGCCAGCAGCCAAGACGCCCGGGGAGAGACCCAGTACTTC. Residues: CASSQDARGETQYF. The chain recombines TRBV3-1 (or the pseudogene TRBV3-2) with TRBJ2-5, with TRBD2 as a possible D gene (5 bases). Germline V gene sequence: CDR1 LGHDT, CDR2 YNNKEL (reference sequence). Trimming pared 0 bases from V and 4 bases from J, leaving 9 bases between. There are 14 residues in the CDR3.

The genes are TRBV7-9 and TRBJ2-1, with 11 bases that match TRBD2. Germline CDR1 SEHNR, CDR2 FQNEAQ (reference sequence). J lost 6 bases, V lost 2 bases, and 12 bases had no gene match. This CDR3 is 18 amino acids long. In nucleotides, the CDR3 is TGTGCCAGCAGCTTACTAGCGGGGGGTCAAAGTGGGTCCAATGAGCAGTTCTTC. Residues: CASSLLAGGQSGSNEQFF. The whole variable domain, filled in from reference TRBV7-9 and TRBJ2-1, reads DTGVSQNPRHKITKRGQNVTFRCDPISEHNRLYWYRQTLGQGPEFLTYFQNEAQLEKSRLLSDRFSAERPKGSFSTLEIQRTEQGDSAMYLCASSLLAGGQSGSNEQFFGPGTRLTVL.

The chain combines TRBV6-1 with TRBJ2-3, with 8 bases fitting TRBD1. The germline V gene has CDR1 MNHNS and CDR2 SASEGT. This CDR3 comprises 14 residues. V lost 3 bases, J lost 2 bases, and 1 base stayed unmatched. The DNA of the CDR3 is TGTGCCAGCAGTGAGGGACAGGACACAGATACGCAGTATTTT. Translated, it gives CASSEGQDTDTQYF.

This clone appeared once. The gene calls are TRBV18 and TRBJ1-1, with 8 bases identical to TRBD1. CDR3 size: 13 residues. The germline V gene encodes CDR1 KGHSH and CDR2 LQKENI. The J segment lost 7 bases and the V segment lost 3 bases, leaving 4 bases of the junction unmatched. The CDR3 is CASSPGQEIEAFF. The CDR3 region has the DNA TGTGCCAGCTCACCGGGACAGGAGATTGAAGCTTTCTTT. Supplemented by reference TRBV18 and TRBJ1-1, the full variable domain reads NAGVMQNPRHLVRRRGQEARLRCSPMKGHSHVYWYRQLPEEGLKFMVYLQKENIIDESGMPKERFSAEFPKEGPSILRIQQVVRGDSAAYFCASSPGQEIEAFFGQGTRLTVV.

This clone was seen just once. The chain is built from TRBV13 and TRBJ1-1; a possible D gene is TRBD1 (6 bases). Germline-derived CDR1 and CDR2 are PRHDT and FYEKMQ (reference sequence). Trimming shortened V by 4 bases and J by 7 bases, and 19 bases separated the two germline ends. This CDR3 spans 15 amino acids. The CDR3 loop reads CASSSPEEGGIEAFF. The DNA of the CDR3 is TGTGCCAGCAGCTCCCCCGAGGAGGGGGGGATTGAAGCTTTCTTT.

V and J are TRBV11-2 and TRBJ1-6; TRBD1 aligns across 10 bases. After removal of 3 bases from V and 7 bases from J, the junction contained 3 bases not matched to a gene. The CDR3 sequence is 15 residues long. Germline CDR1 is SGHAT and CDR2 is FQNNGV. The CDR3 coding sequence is TGTGCCAGCAGCTTCCGGACAGGGGGAAATTCACCCCTCCACTTT. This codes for CASSFRTGGNSPLHF.

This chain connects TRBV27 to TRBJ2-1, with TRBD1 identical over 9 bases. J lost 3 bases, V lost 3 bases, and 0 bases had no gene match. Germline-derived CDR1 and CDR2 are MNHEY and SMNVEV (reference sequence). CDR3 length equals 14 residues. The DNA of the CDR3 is TGTGCCAGCAGTTTGACAGGGGGCTACAATGAGCAGTTCTTC. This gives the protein CASSLTGGYNEQFF.

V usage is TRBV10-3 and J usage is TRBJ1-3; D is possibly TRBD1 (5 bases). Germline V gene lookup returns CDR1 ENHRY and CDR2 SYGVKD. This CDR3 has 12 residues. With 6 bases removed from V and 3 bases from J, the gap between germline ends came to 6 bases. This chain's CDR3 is CAIRGDGNTIYF. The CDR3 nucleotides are TGTGCCATCAGAGGGGATGGAAACACCATATATTTT.

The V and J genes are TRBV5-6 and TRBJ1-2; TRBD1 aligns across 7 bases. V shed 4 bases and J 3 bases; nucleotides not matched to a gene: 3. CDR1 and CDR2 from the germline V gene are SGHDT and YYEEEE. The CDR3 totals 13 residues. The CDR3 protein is CASSQTGDYGYTF. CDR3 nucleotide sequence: TGTGCCAGCAGCCAAACAGGGGACTATGGCTACACCTTC.

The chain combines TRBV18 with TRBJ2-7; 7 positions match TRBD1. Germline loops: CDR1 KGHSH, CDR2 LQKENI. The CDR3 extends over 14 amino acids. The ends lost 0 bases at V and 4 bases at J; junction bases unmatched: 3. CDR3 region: CASSPPGGAYEQYF. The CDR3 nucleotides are TGTGCCAGCTCACCACCAGGGGGCGCGTACGAGCAGTACTTC.

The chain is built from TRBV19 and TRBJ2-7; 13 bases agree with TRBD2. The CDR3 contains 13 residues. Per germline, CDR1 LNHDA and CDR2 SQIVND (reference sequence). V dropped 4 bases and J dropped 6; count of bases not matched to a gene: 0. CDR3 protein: CASSRTSGSEQYF. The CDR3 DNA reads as TGTGCCAGTAGTAGGACTAGCGGGAGCGAGCAGTACTTC. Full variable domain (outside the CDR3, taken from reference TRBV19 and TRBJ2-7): DGGITQSPKYLFRKEGQNVTLSCEQNLNHDAMYWYRQDPGQGLRLIYYSQIVNDFQKGDIAEGYSVSREKKESFPLTVTSAQKNPTAFYLCASSRTSGSEQYFGPGTRLTVT.

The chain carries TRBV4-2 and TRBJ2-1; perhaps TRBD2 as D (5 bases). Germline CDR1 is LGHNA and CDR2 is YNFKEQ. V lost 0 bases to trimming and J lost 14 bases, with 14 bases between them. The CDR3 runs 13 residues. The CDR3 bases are TGTGCCAGCAGCCAAGAAGGAGTAGCGCCTGAGTTCTTC. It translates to CASSQEGVAPEFF.

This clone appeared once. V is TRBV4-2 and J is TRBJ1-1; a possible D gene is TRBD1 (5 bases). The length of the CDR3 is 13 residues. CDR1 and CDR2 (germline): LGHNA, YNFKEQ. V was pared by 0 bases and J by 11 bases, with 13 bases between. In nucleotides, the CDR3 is TGTGCCAGCAGCCAAGATGGGGCAGGATCGGCTTTCTTT. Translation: CASSQDGAGSAFF.